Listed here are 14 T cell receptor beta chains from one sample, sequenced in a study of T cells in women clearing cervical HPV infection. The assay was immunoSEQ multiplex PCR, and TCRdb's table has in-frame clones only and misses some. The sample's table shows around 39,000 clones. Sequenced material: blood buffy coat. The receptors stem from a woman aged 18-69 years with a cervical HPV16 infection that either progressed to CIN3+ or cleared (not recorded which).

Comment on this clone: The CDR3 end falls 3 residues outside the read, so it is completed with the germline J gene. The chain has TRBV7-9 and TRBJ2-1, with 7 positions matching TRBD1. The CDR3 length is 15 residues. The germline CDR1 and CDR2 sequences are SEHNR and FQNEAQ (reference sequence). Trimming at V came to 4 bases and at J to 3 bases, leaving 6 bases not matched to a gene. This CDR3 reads CASSSTGEIYNEQFF. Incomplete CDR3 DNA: TGTGCCAGCAGCTCCACAGGGGAGATCTACAATGAG.

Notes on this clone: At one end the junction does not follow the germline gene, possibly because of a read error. The CDR3 here is CSARDAGTSIDTQYF. The sequenced part of the CDR3 DNA is TGCAGTGCTAGAGATGCCGGGACTAGCATAGATACG. The gene calls are TRBV20-1 and TRBJ2-3, with 9 bases that match TRBD2. Sequencing ends 3 residues short of the CDR3 end; the germline J gene provides the rest. The CDR3 covers 15 residues. Germline lookup yields CDR1 DFQATT and CDR2 SNEGSKA (reference sequence).

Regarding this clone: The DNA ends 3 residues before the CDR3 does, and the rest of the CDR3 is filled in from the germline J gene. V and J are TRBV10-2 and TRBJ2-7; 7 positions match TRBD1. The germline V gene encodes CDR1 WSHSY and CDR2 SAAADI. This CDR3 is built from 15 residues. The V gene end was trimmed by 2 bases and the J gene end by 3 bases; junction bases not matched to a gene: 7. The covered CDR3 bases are TGCGCCAGCAGTGAGCGGGGACAGTCCGGCTACGAG. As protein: CASSERGQSGYE. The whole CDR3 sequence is CASSERGQSGYEQYF.

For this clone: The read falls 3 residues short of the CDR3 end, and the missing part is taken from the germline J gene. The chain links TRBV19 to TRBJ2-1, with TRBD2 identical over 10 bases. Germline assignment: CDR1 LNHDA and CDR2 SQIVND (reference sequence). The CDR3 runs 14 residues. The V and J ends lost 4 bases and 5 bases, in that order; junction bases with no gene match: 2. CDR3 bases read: TGTGCCAGTAGTACAGCGGGAGGGAACAATGAG. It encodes CASSTAGGNNE. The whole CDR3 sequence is CASSTAGGNNEQFF.

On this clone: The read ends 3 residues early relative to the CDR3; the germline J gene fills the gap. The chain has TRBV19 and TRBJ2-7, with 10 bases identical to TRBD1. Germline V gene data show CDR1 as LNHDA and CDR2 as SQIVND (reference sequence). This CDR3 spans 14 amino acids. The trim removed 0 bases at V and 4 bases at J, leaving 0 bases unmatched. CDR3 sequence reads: CASSIEGQGYEQYF. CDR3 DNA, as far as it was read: TGTGCCAGTAGTATAGAGGGACAGGGGTACGAG.

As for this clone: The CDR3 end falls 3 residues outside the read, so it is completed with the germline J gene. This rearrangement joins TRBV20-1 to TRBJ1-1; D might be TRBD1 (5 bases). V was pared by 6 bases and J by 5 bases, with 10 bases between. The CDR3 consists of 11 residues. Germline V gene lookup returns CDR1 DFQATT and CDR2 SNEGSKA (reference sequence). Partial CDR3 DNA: TGCAGTGCCCCCGGGGGGACTGAA. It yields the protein CSAPGGTE. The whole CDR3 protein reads CSAPGGTEAFF.

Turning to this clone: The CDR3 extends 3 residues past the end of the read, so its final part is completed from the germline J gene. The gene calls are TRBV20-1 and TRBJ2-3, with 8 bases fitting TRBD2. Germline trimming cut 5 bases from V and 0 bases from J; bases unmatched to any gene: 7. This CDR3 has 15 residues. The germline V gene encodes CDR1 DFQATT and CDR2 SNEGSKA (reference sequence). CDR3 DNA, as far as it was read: TGCAGTGCTCCGAACCGGGGGGGAAGCACAGATACG. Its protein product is CSAPNRGGSTDT. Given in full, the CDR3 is CSAPNRGGSTDTQYF.

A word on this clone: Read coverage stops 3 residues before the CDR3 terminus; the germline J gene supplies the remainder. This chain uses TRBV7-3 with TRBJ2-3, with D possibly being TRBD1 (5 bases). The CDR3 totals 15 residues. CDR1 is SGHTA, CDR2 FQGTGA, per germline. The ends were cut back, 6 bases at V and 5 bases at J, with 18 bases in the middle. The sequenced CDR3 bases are TGTGCCAGCAGTCTGTATTTTGGGGCAATAGATACG. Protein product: CASSLYFGAIDT. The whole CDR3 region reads CASSLYFGAIDTQYF.

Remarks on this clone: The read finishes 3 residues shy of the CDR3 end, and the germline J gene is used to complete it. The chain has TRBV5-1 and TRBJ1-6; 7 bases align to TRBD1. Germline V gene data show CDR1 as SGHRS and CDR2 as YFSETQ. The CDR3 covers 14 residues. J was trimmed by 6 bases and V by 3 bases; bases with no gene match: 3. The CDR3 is CASSSGTVNSPLHF. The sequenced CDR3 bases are TGCGCCAGCAGCTCCGGGACAGTTAATTCACCC.

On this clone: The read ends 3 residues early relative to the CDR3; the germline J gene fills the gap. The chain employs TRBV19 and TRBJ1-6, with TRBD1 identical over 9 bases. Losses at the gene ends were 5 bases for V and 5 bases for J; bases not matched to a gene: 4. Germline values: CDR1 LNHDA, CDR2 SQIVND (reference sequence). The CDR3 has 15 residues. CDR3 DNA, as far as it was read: TGTGCCAGTAGTTTCCGGACAGGGGATAATTCACCC. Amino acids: CASSFRTGDNSP. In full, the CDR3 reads CASSFRTGDNSPLHF.

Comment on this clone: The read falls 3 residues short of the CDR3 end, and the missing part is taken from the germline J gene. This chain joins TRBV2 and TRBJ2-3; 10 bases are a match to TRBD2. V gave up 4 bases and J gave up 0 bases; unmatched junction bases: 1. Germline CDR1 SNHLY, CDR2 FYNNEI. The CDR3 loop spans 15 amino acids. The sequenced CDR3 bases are TGTGCCAGCAGTGGGACTAGCGGTAGCACAGATACG. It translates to CASSGTSGSTDT. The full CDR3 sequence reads CASSGTSGSTDTQYF.

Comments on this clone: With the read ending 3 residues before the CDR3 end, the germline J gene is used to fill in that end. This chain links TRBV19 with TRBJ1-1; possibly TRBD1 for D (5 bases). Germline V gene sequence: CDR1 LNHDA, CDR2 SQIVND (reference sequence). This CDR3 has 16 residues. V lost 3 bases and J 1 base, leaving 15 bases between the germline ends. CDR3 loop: CASSMGWGSANTEAFF. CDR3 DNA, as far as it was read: TGTGCCAGTAGTATGGGGTGGGGCAGTGCGAACACTGAA.

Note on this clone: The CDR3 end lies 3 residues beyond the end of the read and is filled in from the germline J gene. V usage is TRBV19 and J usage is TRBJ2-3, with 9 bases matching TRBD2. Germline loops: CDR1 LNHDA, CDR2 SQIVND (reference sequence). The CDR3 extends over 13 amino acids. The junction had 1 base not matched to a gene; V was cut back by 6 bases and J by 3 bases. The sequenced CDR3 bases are TGTGCCAGTAGGACTAGCGGTACAGATACG. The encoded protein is CASRTSGTDT. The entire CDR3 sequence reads CASRTSGTDTQYF. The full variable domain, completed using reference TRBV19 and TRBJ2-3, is DGGITQSPKYLFRKEGQNVTLSCEQNLNHDAMYWYRQDPGQGLRLIYYSQIVNDFQKGDIAEGYSVSREKKESFPLTVTSAQKNPTAFYLCASRTSGTDTQYFGPGTRLTVL.

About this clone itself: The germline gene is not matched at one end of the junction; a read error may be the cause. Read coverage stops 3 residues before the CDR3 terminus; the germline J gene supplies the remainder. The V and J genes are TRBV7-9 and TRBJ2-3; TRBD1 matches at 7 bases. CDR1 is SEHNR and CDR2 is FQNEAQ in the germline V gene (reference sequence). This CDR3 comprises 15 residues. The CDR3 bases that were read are TGTACCAGCAGCCCCCGACAGGGAGTTGCAGATACG. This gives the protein CTSSPRQGVADT. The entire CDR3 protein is CTSSPRQGVADTQYF.